This TCR beta chain came from a study of T cell changes during pregnancy in multiple sclerosis. The CDR3 totals 13 residues. CDR1 SGHVS and CDR2 FQNEAQ come from the germline V gene. V lost 4 bases to trimming and J lost 1 base, with 7 bases between them. Profiled with immunoSEQ multiplex PCR; TCRdb holds only in-frame clones, not every one. The sample has 52,000 or so clones, approximately 90% seen once. V and J are TRBV7-8 and TRBJ1-2; unclear D gene. The sequence was obtained from a female donor with multiple sclerosis, enrolled in a pregnancy study. The specimen was CD4+ T cells from peripheral blood mononuclear cells, collected in the first trimester of pregnancy. CDR3 DNA: TGTGCCAGCAGCTCGGGGATTAACTATGGCTACACCTTC. This translates into CASSSGINYGYTF.